The TCR beta chain described here comes from a study of cytomegalovirus exposure and HLA in healthy donors. PCR involved 60 Vbeta and 13 Jbeta primers. The table came from immunoSEQ multiplex PCR; TCRdb's copy has only in-frame clones and leaves some out. Altogether approximately 140,000 clones are present, 75% to 85% being singletons, with the ten largest covering about 6.6%. The length of the CDR3 is 16 residues. Trimming removed 4 bases from V and 6 bases from J; junction bases left unmatched: 5. Germline values: CDR1 SGHRS, CDR2 YFSETQ. J is TRBJ2-1 and V is TRBV5-1; 15 bases line up with TRBD2. The sequenced sample was PBMCs. The sequence derives from a woman between 35 and 50 years old in good health and CMV-seropositive. This CDR3 reads CASSPGLAGGPNEQFF. CDR3 DNA: TGCGCCAGCAGCCCCGGACTAGCGGGAGGGCCCAATGAGCAGTTCTTC.